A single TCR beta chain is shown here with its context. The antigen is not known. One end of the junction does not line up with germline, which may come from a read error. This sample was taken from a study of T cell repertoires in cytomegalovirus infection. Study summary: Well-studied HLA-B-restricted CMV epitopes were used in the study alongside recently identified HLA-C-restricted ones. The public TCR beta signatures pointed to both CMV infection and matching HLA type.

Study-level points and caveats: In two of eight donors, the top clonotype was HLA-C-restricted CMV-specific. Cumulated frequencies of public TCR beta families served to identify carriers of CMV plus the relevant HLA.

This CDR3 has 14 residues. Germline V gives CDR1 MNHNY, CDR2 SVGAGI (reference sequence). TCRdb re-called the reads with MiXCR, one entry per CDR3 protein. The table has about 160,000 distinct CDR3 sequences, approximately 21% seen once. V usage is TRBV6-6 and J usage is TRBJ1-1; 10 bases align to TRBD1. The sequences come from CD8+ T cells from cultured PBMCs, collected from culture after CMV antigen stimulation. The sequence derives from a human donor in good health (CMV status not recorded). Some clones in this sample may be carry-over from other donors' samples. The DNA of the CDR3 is TGTGCCAGCAGTTACGGGACAGGGGTTGCTGAAGCTCTCTTT. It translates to CASSYGTGVAEALF.